The entry below gives a single TCR beta chain sequence along with its context. In the authors' methods: Amplification of reference gene primers was used by the study to estimate nucleated cell counts. The table came from immunoSEQ multiplex PCR; TCRdb's copy has only in-frame clones and leaves some out. D and trimming were read from the DNA, whereas the V and J calls and clone size are those reported in that table. The sample includes some 400,000 clones, 85% to 90% of them seen just once. This sample is drawn from a study of blood T cell repertoires in COVID-19. Study background: Acute and convalescent COVID-19 specimens originated in the United States, Italy and Spain. T cells, B-cell-depleted T cells, or PBMCs supplied cDNA or gDNA.

Material: peripheral blood. The receptor comes from a human donor in a cohort sampled during active COVID-19.

CDR3 nucleotide sequence: TGTGCCAGCAGCCAAGTTGGTACAGAAGTCTACACCTTC. This codes for CASSQVGTEVYTF. The chain links TRBV3-1 (or the pseudogene TRBV3-2) to TRBJ1-2; D is undetermined. Trimming cost V 1 base and J 10 bases, with 13 bases left between them. CDR1 and CDR2 (germline): LGHDT, YNNKEL (reference sequence). The CDR3 runs 13 residues.